This T cell receptor beta chain was found in a study of blood T cell repertoires in COVID-19. The CDR3 loop spans 14 amino acids. The germline CDR1 and CDR2 sequences are LNHDA and SQIVND (reference sequence). The V gene lost 3 bases and the J gene lost 3 bases, with 12 bases spanning the gap. Here immunoSEQ multiplex PCR was the method, and the copy in TCRdb shows in-frame clones only, minus some. Among more than 110,000 clones listed, 60% to 85% were seen once. The chain links TRBV19 to TRBJ2-7, with D perhaps matching TRBD2 (5 bases). This sequence was found in an elderly woman with active or convalescent COVID-19. The sequenced sample consisted of peripheral blood. The CDR3 reads CASSMGVTLYEQYF. In nucleotides, the CDR3 is TGTGCCAGTAGTATGGGAGTTACCCTCTACGAGCAGTACTTC.